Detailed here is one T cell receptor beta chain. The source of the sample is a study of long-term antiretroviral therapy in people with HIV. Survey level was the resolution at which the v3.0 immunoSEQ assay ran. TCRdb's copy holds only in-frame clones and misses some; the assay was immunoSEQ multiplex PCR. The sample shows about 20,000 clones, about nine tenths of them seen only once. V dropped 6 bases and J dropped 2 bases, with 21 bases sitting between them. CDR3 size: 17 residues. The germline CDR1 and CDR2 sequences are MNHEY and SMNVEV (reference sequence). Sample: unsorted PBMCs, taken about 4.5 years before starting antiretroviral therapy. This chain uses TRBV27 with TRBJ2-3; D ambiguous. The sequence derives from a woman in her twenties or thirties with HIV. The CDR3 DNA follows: TGTGCCAGCAGGGGAATAGGCGAAACCCCTGCCACAGATACGCAGTATTTT. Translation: CASRGIGETPATDTQYF.